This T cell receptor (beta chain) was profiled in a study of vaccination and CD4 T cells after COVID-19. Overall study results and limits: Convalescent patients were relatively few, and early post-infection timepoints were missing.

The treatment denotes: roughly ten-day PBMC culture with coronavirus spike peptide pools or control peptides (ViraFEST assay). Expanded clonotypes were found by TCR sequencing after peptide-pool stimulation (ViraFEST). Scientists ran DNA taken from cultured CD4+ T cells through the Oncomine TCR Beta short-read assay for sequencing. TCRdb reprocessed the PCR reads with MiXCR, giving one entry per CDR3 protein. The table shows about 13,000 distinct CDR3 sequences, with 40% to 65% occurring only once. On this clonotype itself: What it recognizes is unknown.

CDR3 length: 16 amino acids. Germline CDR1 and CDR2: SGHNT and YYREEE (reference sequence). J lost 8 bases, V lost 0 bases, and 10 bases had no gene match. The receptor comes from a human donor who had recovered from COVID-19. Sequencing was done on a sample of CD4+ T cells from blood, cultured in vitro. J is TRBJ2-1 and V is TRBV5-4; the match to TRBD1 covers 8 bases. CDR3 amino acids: CASSLGGTDRAHEQFF. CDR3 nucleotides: TGTGCCAGCAGCTTGGGTGGGACGGACAGGGCGCATGAGCAGTTCTTC.